This T cell receptor beta chain was documented in a study of blood T cell repertoires in COVID-19. The cohort comprised adults aged about 18 to 100 years residing in 24 US areas. Participant reports of clinical history set cohort assignment. Cohort 3 recovered donors had two negative PCRs, clearance, or symptom resolution. The length of the CDR3 is 13 residues. Per germline, CDR1 LGHNA and CDR2 YSLEER. Trimming cost V 4 bases and J 5 bases; bases outside gene matches: 2. The method was immunoSEQ multiplex PCR; TCRdb's version includes in-frame clones alone and lacks a portion of them. There are 300,000 to 350,000 clones in the sample; roughly nine tenths occur only once, and about 0.93% lies in the top ten.

This TCR came from a woman in her 30s who had recovered from COVID-19. The V gene is TRBV4-3, the J gene TRBJ2-5; TRBD1 matches at 9 bases. The sequencing input was PBMCs or T cells enriched from blood (not recorded which). CDR3 nucleotide sequence: TGCGCCAGCAGCCCCGGACAGGGGGAGACCCAGTACTTC. It encodes CASSPGQGETQYF.